This entry lists 10 T cell receptor beta chains sequenced from one sample in a study of T cell changes during pregnancy in multiple sclerosis (dated by TCRdb to between 2018 and 2021). Library method: the immunoSEQ multiplex PCR assay. TCRdb obtained this table from immuneACCESS and retained in-frame rearrangements with V and J assigned. These tables miss some clones; where compared with another copy, unresolved V genes account for less than half of the shortfall, and the remainder is unexplained. In this sample the table shows 40,000 to 60,000 clones, around 94% of which occur a single time. 0.31% of the sample is taken by the ten largest. Sequencing used CD4+ T cells from peripheral blood mononuclear cells, obtained in the third trimester of pregnancy. These TCRs come from a female donor with multiple sclerosis, enrolled in a pregnancy study.

This clone was detected only a few times. J is TRBJ1-5 and V is TRBV7-2, with 7 bases aligning to TRBD1. Germline V gene lookup returns CDR1 SGHTA and CDR2 FQGNSA. J was trimmed by 6 bases and V by 5 bases; bases with no gene match: 7. CDR3 size: 14 residues. CDR3 sequence: CASSVGTVGQPQHF. CDR3 sequence (DNA): TGTGCCAGCAGCGTAGGGACAGTGGGTCAGCCCCAGCATTTT.

The V gene is TRBV25-1, the J gene TRBJ1-1, with no clear D. In germline, CDR1 is MGHDK, CDR2 SYGVNS. Deletions cut 3 bases from V and 3 bases from J, with 11 bases between. There are 14 residues in the CDR3. Here the CDR3 DNA reads TGTGCCAGCAGTGATCCGGCCGGGGACACTGAAGCTTTCTTT. Its translation: CASSDPAGDTEAFF.

The V and J genes are TRBV28 and TRBJ1-4, with a tentative D call TRBD1 (5 bases). Trimming took 3 bases from V and 7 from J, leaving 9 bases between them. Germline CDR1 MDHEN, CDR2 SYDVKM. CDR3 length: 13 amino acids. The CDR3 DNA follows: TGTGCCAGCAGTTTCCAGGGAAGTGAAAAACTGTTTTTT. It codes for CASSFQGSEKLFF.

In its sample, this clone was seen once. The rearrangement uses TRBV5-1 and TRBJ1-5; weak D call: TRBD1 (6 bases). This CDR3 is 15 amino acids long. The germline gives CDR1 SGHRS, CDR2 YFSETQ. Trimming left V 1 base short and J 3 bases short, with 11 bases between. The CDR3 DNA reads TGCGCCAGCAGCTTGACAGGGCACCCCAATCAGCCCCAGCATTTT. Translating gives CASSLTGHPNQPQHF.

This sequence joins TRBV7-9 and TRBJ2-1; D possibly corresponds to TRBD2 (6 bases). This CDR3 contains 13 residues. Between the trimmed V and J ends, which lost 10 bases and 6 bases, there was a span of 16 bases. Germline V gene lookup returns CDR1 SEHNR and CDR2 FQNEAQ (reference sequence). This CDR3 reads CATKGTVSNEQFF. The CDR3, as DNA: TGTGCCACGAAAGGGACTGTCTCCAATGAGCAGTTCTTC.

This chain links TRBV18 with TRBJ2-1; D not certain. The CDR3 covers 12 residues. The ends were cut back, 0 bases at V and 6 bases at J, with 3 bases in the middle. From germline, CDR1 is KGHSH and CDR2 LQKENI. The CDR3 DNA sequence: TGTGCCAGCTCACCACCCAGCAATGAGCAGTTCTTC. This sequence encodes CASSPPSNEQFF.

The rearrangement uses TRBV5-4 and TRBJ1-1; D is ambiguous. V dropped 0 bases and J dropped 1 base, with 10 bases sitting between them. This CDR3 comprises 15 residues. CDR1 and CDR2 from the germline V gene are SGHNT and YYREEE (reference sequence). In nucleotides, the CDR3 is TGTGCCAGCAGCTTGGCCGGCGGCCAGAACACTGAAGCTTTCTTT. This sequence encodes CASSLAGGQNTEAFF.

The chain joins TRBV6-6 to TRBJ1-2, with 7 nucleotides matching TRBD1. Germline loops: CDR1 MNHNY, CDR2 SVGAGI (reference sequence). Trimming cost V 6 bases and J 0 bases; bases outside gene matches: 7. The CDR3 is made up of 15 amino acids. CDR3 sequence: CASSLQGDANYGYTF. The DNA for the CDR3 is TGTGCCAGCAGCTTGCAGGGGGATGCTAACTATGGCTACACCTTC.

V usage is TRBV7-9 and J usage is TRBJ2-5; 11 positions agree with TRBD1. This CDR3 spans 18 amino acids. J lost 5 bases, V lost 1 base, and 12 bases had no gene match. In germline, CDR1 is SEHNR, CDR2 FQNEAQ (reference sequence). CDR3 loop: CASSLVRGGTGGQETQYF. CDR3 nucleotides: TGTGCCAGCAGCTTAGTTCGAGGGGGGACAGGGGGTCAGGAGACCCAGTACTTC.

The CDR3 spells CAWSGVNRDGYTF. In nucleotides, the CDR3 is TGTGCCTGGAGTGGGGTAAACAGGGATGGCTACACCTTC. The chain joins TRBV30 to TRBJ1-2; perhaps TRBD1 as D (6 bases). The CDR3 is 13 residues long. Germline lookup yields CDR1 GTSNPN and CDR2 SVGIG (reference sequence). Trimming shortened V by 1 base and J by 6 bases, and 12 bases separated the two germline ends.